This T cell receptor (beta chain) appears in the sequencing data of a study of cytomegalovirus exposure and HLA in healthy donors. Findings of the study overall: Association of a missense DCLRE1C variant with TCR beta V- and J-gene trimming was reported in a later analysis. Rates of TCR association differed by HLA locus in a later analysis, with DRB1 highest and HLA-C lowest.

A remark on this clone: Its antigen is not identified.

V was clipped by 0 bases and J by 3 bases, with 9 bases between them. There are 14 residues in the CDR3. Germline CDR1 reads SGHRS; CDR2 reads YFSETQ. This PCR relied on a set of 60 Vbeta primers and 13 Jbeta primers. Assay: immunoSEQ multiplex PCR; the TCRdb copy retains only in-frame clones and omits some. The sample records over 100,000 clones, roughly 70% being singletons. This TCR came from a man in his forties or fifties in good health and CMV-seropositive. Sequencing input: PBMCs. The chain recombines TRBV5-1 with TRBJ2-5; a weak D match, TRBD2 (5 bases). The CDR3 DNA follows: TGCGCCAGCAGCTTGGAGAGGGTAGAAGAGACCCAGTACTTC. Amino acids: CASSLERVEETQYF.